The 26 T cell receptor beta chains given below trace back to one sample, sequenced in a study of blood T cell repertoires in COVID-19. The repertoire was sequenced with immunoSEQ multiplex PCR; TCRdb's copy has only in-frame clones and lacks some. The sample records 80,000 to 90,000 clones, 85% being singletons. Sequenced sample: peripheral blood. The receptor source for this set is a woman in her seventies with acute or convalescent COVID-19.

The chain carries TRBV10-1 and TRBJ2-3; the match to TRBD1 covers 8 bases. The CDR3 has 15 residues. Per germline, CDR1 WNHNN and CDR2 SYGVQD (reference sequence). V trimming: 8 bases; J trimming: 2 bases; junction bases outside the gene matches: 9. The CDR3 region is CASQFGQGNTDTQYF. The DNA of the CDR3 is TGCGCCAGCCAATTCGGACAGGGCAACACAGATACGCAGTATTTT.

The chain has TRBV19 and TRBJ2-5; TRBD2 matches at 8 bases. Germline V CDR1 and CDR2: LNHDA, SQIVND (reference sequence). This CDR3 is 16 amino acids long. V was pared by 0 bases and J by 1 base, with 4 bases of the junction left unmatched. In DNA, the CDR3 is TGTGCCAGTAGTATAGATCGTGCGGGGGGCCAAGAGACCCAGTACTTC. As protein: CASSIDRAGGQETQYF.

The chain uses TRBV27 and TRBJ1-6; D is perhaps TRBD1 (6 bases). V was cut by 2 bases and J by 6 bases, with 17 bases left in between. Germline V gene lookup returns CDR1 MNHEY and CDR2 SMNVEV (reference sequence). The CDR3 covers 17 residues. The DNA for the CDR3 is TGTGCCAGCAGTTTAACCCCCACAGGGAGCTCTAATTCACCCCTCCACTTT. It translates to CASSLTPTGSSNSPLHF.

V gene TRBV9 combines with J gene TRBJ1-6; 9 bases map to TRBD1. CDR1 is SGDLS, CDR2 YYNGEE, per germline. V lost 4 bases, J lost 7 bases, and 6 bases stayed unmatched. The CDR3 sequence is 15 residues long. CDR3 region: CASSPRTGANSPLHF. CDR3 sequence (DNA): TGTGCCAGCAGCCCCCGGACAGGGGCCAATTCACCCCTCCACTTT. Supplemented by reference TRBV9 and TRBJ1-6, the full variable domain reads DSGVTQTPKHLITATGQRVTLRCSPRSGDLSVYWYQQSLDQGLQFLIQYYNGEERAKGNILERFSAQQFPDLHSELNLSSLELGDSALYFCASSPRTGANSPLHFGNGTRLTVT.

CDR3 amino acids: CASSYLGVAGQETQYF. CDR3 DNA: TGTGCCAGCAGTTACCTCGGAGTAGCGGGACAAGAGACCCAGTACTTC. The chain uses TRBV6-2 or TRBV6-3 and TRBJ2-5; 8 nucleotides agree with TRBD2. Looked up from germline, CDR1 is MNHEY and CDR2 is SVGEGT. Trimming took 2 bases from V and 2 from J; bases not matched to a gene: 7. There are 16 residues in the CDR3.

The gene calls are TRBV19 and TRBJ2-1; 7 bases are shared with TRBD2. This CDR3 has 11 amino acids. CDR1 and CDR2 (germline): LNHDA, SQIVND (reference sequence). Unmatched junction bases numbered 2, after V lost 10 bases and J lost 5 bases. The DNA for the CDR3 is TGTGCCACCCTAGCGGACAATGAGCAGTTCTTC. Protein: CATLADNEQFF.

The V call is TRBV7-9, the J call TRBJ1-3; D gene uncertain. The germline V gene has CDR1 SEHNR and CDR2 FQNEAQ (reference sequence). The CDR3 extends over 14 amino acids. V lost 5 bases and J 4 bases, leaving 12 bases between the germline ends. CDR3 coding DNA: TGTGCCAGCAGCCCCGGGTTGAGGGGAAACACCATATATTTT. As protein: CASSPGLRGNTIYF.

The chain couples TRBV20-1 to TRBJ1-4; the D gene is possibly TRBD1 (5 bases). The germline CDR1 and CDR2 sequences are DFQATT and SNEGSKA (reference sequence). This CDR3 comprises 11 residues. The germline V and J ends were trimmed by 6 bases and 8 bases, with 10 bases remaining between them. The CDR3 DNA follows: TGCAGTGCAAAACAGGCGGAAAAACTGTTTTTT. This translates into CSAKQAEKLFF.

This chain links TRBV14 with TRBJ2-7; D not certain. CDR1 and CDR2 from the germline V gene are SGHDN and FVKESK. Trimming took off 4 bases at V and 7 bases at J, with 17 bases between the two ends. The CDR3 sequence is 14 residues long. Written as DNA, the CDR3 is TGTGCCAGCAGCCCGCTGGGCTCTCAGGTGGAGCAGTACGTC. It specifies CASSPLGSQVEQYV.

This sequence joins TRBV3-1 (or the pseudogene TRBV3-2) and TRBJ2-4; 8 bases match TRBD1. The CDR3 loop spans 18 amino acids. V shed 0 bases and J 7 bases; nucleotides not matched to a gene: 14. CDR1 is LGHDT, CDR2 YNNKEL, per germline (reference sequence). The chain's CDR3 is CASSQEERQGRFGNIQYF. DNA of the CDR3: TGTGCCAGCAGCCAAGAAGAAAGACAGGGGCGATTCGGGAACATTCAGTACTTC.

The chain is built from TRBV28 and TRBJ2-3; D call uncertain. CDR1 is MDHEN and CDR2 is SYDVKM in the germline V gene. V lost 5 bases, J lost 2 bases, and 8 bases lay in between. The CDR3 totals 13 residues. As DNA, the CDR3 is TGTGCCAGCAGTCCGTATAACACAGATACGCAGTATTTT. Translated: CASSPYNTDTQYF. Combining the CDR3 with reference TRBV28 and TRBJ2-3 gives the whole variable domain DVKVTQSSRYLVKRTGEKVFLECVQDMDHENMFWYRQDPGLGLRLIYFSYDVKMKEKGDIPEGYSVSREKKERFSLILESASTNQTSMYLCASSPYNTDTQYFGPGTRLTVL.

This chain joins TRBV5-3 and TRBJ2-7; 7 positions match TRBD1. TRBV5-3 is flagged as an ORF with uncertain function. CDR3 length: 16 residues. The junction had 12 bases not matched to a gene; V was cut back by 3 bases and J by 3 bases. In DNA form, the CDR3 reads TGTGCCAGAAGCTCAAGACAGGGAAGGAAATGCTACGAGCAGTACGTC. This encodes CARSSRQGRKCYEQYV.

The chain has TRBV12-3 or TRBV12-4 and TRBJ1-2; D remains ambiguous. This CDR3 spans 13 amino acids. V shed 3 bases and J shed 2 bases, with 7 bases lying between them. CDR3 amino acids: CASSFRRNYGYTF. The CDR3 region has the DNA TGTGCCAGCAGTTTCAGGAGGAACTATGGCTACACCTTC.

The chain combines TRBV6-5 with TRBJ1-5; D gene ambiguous. Germline V gene sequence: CDR1 MNHEY, CDR2 SVGAGI. The length of the CDR3 is 15 residues. Trimming stripped 0 bases from V and 3 bases from J, with 9 bases between. Here the CDR3 DNA reads TGTGCCAGCAGTTACTCGAAGAGGGACAATCAGCCCCAGCATTTT. Its translation: CASSYSKRDNQPQHF.

This CDR3 is CASSLFLQGGAGIDEQFF. CDR3 DNA: TGCGCCAGCAGCCTATTCCTTCAAGGGGGGGCGGGAATAGATGAGCAGTTCTTC. The J gene is TRBJ2-1, the V gene TRBV4-3, with D possibly matching TRBD2 (7 bases). V lost 4 bases, J lost 8 bases, and 27 bases lay in between. Germline CDR1 LGHNA, CDR2 YSLEER. The CDR3 is made up of 18 amino acids.

The chain combines TRBV5-8 with TRBJ1-3, with TRBD1 matching 10 bases. This CDR3 has 17 amino acids. Germline V gene lookup returns CDR1 SGHTS and CDR2 YDEGEE. J gave up 0 bases and V 3 bases, and 6 bases lay outside the gene matches. The CDR3 DNA follows: TGTGCCAGCAGCTACCACCGGGACAGGGGCTCTGGAAACACCATATATTTT. This codes for CASSYHRDRGSGNTIYF.

In its sample, this clone was seen once. V usage is TRBV9 and J usage is TRBJ1-1; D is unclear. Looked up from germline, CDR1 is SGDLS and CDR2 is YYNGEE. The CDR3 consists of 14 residues. Trimming cost V 0 bases and J 1 base, with 7 bases left between them. In DNA, the CDR3 is TGTGCCAGCAGCGTAGCCCCAGAGAACACTGAAGCTTTCTTT. This encodes CASSVAPENTEAFF.

The CDR3 spells CSVENPRDRAYGYTF. Here the CDR3 DNA reads TGCAGCGTTGAGAACCCCCGGGACAGGGCCTATGGCTACACCTTC. V gene TRBV29-1 combines with J gene TRBJ1-2; 9 bases align to TRBD1. Trimming cost V 3 bases and J 4 bases; bases outside gene matches: 9. This CDR3 contains 15 residues. Germline V gene sequence: CDR1 SQVTM, CDR2 ANQGSEA.

The gene calls are TRBV3-1 (or the pseudogene TRBV3-2) and TRBJ1-6, with D possibly being TRBD1 (5 bases). The V end lost 4 bases, the J end lost 5 bases, and 12 bases lay between the germline ends. There are 15 residues in the CDR3. Germline CDR1 LGHDT, CDR2 YNNKEL (reference sequence). CDR3 amino acids: CASSLPGVNNSPLHF. CDR3 in DNA: TGTGCCAGCAGCCTCCCGGGGGTAAATAATTCACCCCTCCACTTT.

The chain couples TRBV11-3 to TRBJ2-3; TRBD2 is a possible D gene (5 bases). The CDR3 loop spans 15 amino acids. Germline-derived CDR1 and CDR2 are SGHNT and YENEEA. Trimming stripped 1 base from V and 7 bases from J, with 15 bases between. Written as DNA, the CDR3 is TGTGCCAGCAGCTTAGTTGAAGCGGACTGGTATACGCAGTATTTT. It is translated as CASSLVEADWYTQYF.

V usage is TRBV19 and J usage is TRBJ1-5, with D tentatively TRBD1 (5 bases). This CDR3 contains 14 residues. Trimming took off 2 bases at V and 3 bases at J, with 8 bases between the two ends. From germline, CDR1 is LNHDA and CDR2 SQIVND (reference sequence). CDR3 region: CASSIMDNNQPQHF. The CDR3 DNA reads TGTGCCAGTAGTATAATGGACAACAATCAGCCCCAGCATTTT.

The CDR3 loop is CASSYSTGGNQPQHF. CDR3 coding DNA: TGTGCCAGCAGTTACTCGACAGGGGGCAATCAGCCCCAGCATTTT. The rearrangement uses TRBV6-2 or TRBV6-3 and TRBJ1-5, with TRBD1 identical over 8 bases. The V gene's germline CDR1 is MNHEY and CDR2 SVGEGT. This CDR3 contains 15 residues. The J segment lost 2 bases and the V segment lost 0 bases, leaving 0 bases of the junction unmatched.

This clone was recorded only once. V usage is TRBV6-6 and J usage is TRBJ1-4, with D possibly being TRBD1 (5 bases). Trimming took off 0 bases at V and 6 bases at J, with 14 bases between the two ends. CDR3 length: 16 residues. Germline V gives CDR1 MNHNY, CDR2 SVGAGI (reference sequence). The CDR3 here is CASSYSSTGPHEKLFF. The CDR3 DNA reads TGTGCCAGCAGTTACTCGAGTACAGGCCCCCATGAAAAACTGTTTTTT.

The CDR3 DNA follows: TGTGCTAGTGGTTTGGTACTGAGCGGGAACGGGGATGAGCAGTTCTTC. This gives the protein CASGLVLSGNGDEQFF. The chain uses TRBV12-5 and TRBJ2-1, with TRBD2 matching over 7 bases. The CDR3 is 16 amino acids. Per the germline V gene, CDR1 is LGHNT and CDR2 is FRNRAP. Losses at the gene ends were 0 bases for V and 8 bases for J; bases not matched to a gene: 10.

The rearrangement joins TRBV5-8 to TRBJ2-6, with D possibly TRBD2 on 5 matching bases. This CDR3 spans 15 amino acids. CDR1 and CDR2 (germline): SGHTS, YDEGEE. V was clipped by 4 bases and J by 0 bases, with 8 bases between them. The CDR3 region is CASSTRDSGANVLTF. In nucleotides, the CDR3 is TGTGCCAGCAGCACCCGGGACTCTGGGGCCAACGTCCTGACTTTC. The full variable domain, completed using reference TRBV5-8 and TRBJ2-6, is EAGVTQSPTHLIKTRGQQATLRCSPISGHTSVYWYQQALGLGLQFLLWYDEGEERNRGNFPPRFSGRQFPNYSSELNVNALELEDSALYLCASSTRDSGANVLTFGAGSRLTVL.

The rearrangement joins TRBV11-2 to TRBJ2-7; tentatively, D is TRBD1 (6 bases). This CDR3 contains 14 residues. CDR1 and CDR2 from the germline V gene are SGHAT and FQNNGV. Trimming removed 1 base at V and 4 bases at J, with 11 bases between. CDR3 DNA: TGTGCCAGCAGCTTAGGCGCTAGGGGGTACGAGCAGTACGTC. It yields the protein CASSLGARGYEQYV.